These T cell receptor beta chains were read from a single sample in a study of T cell repertoires in ileal Crohn's disease. Repertoires were generated with immunoSEQ multiplex PCR, while TCRdb's copy carries only in-frame clones and drops some. The data hold nearly 5,500 clones, with around 76% observed a single time. Material: ileal tissue. These receptors were obtained from an adult with Crohn's disease. Both conserved end residues are part of each CDR3. The D gene is left open where the match is weak. A clone size is listed for some rows: how often the clone was seen (once, few, many), or a class if it is expanded.

v_gene,j_gene,d_gene,len,abundance,CDR3nt,CDR3aa
TRBV28,TRBJ1-4,NA,14,NA,TGTGCCAGCAGTTTCTACAGGGATATTGAAAAACTGTTTTTT,CASSFYRDIEKLFF
TRBV10-2,TRBJ2-1,NA,13,NA,TGCGCCAGCAGTGGTGGCAGGGGAGAGGAGCAGTTCTTC,CASSGGRGEEQFF
TRBV19,TRBJ2-7,TRBD1,18,NA,TGTGCCAGTAGTATAGTTCAACGGACAGGCATCACCAAGGAGGAGCAGTACTTC,CASSIVQRTGITKEEQYF
TRBV5-1,TRBJ2-1,NA,15,NA,TGCGCCAGCAGCTTGCGCCTAGTTGGGTACAATGAGCAGTTCTTC,CASSLRLVGYNEQFF
TRBV5-6,TRBJ2-2,TRBD2,19,NA,TGTGCCAGCAGCTTGGCCGCTAGCGGGAGGGCCTGGGACACCGGGGAGCTGTTTTTT,CASSLAASGRAWDTGELFF
TRBV19,TRBJ2-3,NA,15,NA,TGTGCCAGTAGTCCGCCAGGGCCCCGGGGAGATACGCAGTATTTT,CASSPPGPRGDTQYF
TRBV19,TRBJ1-1,NA,15,NA,TGTGCCAGTAGTATTTCAGGGGACCTGAACACTGAAGCTTTCTTT,CASSISGDLNTEAFF
TRBV19,TRBJ1-1,NA,15,NA,TGTGCCAGTAGTATGTCTGGGTCGGGACACACTGAAGCTTTCTTT,CASSMSGSGHTEAFF
TRBV6-5,TRBJ1-6,NA,16,NA,TGTGCCAGCAGTTATCGGCCAGGATTTTATAATTCACCCCTCCACTTT,CASSYRPGFYNSPLHF
TRBV14,TRBJ1-1,NA,13,NA,TGTGCCAGCAGCCAAAGGGCCCGGGGAGAAGCTTTCTTT,CASSQRARGEAFF
TRBV9,TRBJ1-4,TRBD1,12,NA,TGTGCCAGCAGCCTACAGGGGGAAAAACTGTTTTTT,CASSLQGEKLFF
TRBV6-5,TRBJ1-1,NA,14,NA,TGTGCCAGCAGAAAGCTCGACGGTAACACTGAAGCTTTCTTT,CASRKLDGNTEAFF
TRBV5-4,TRBJ2-5,NA,13,NA,TGTGCCAGCAGCTTACGGGGCCGAGAGACCCAGTACTTC,CASSLRGRETQYF
TRBV15,TRBJ1-1,NA,11,NA,TGTGCCACCAGTTTAAACACTGAAGCTTTCTTT,CATSLNTEAFF
TRBV6-1,TRBJ1-2,NA,15,NA,TGTGCCAGCAGTGAAAGCACAGGCAAGAACTATGGCTACACCTTC,CASSESTGKNYGYTF
TRBV29-1,TRBJ2-3,NA,15,NA,TGCAGCGTTGAAATAACGGGAGTAGTGGGCGGTACGCAGTATTTT,CSVEITGVVGGTQYF
TRBV29-1,TRBJ1-1,NA,15,NA,TGCAGCTTTAGGGAGGGACCCGGAATGAACACTGAAGCTTTCTTT,CSFREGPGMNTEAFF
TRBV27,TRBJ2-7,NA,16,NA,TGTGCCAGCAGTTTCGGGTCGTCTAGAAGGATTTCCGAGCAGTACTTC,CASSFGSSRRISEQYF
TRBV5-1,TRBJ2-7,NA,14,NA,TGCGCCAGCAGCAAGGTCCAGGGACCCTACGAGCAGTACTTC,CASSKVQGPYEQYF
TRBV29-1,TRBJ2-3,TRBD2,14,few,TGCAGCGTTAGACTAGCGGAGCGCACAGATACGCAGTATTTT,CSVRLAERTDTQYF
TRBV7-9,TRBJ2-3,NA,13,once,TGTGCCAGCACCCCCTCGGGCACAGATACGCAGTATTTT,CASTPSGTDTQYF
TRBV25-1,TRBJ2-3,TRBD2,17,NA,TGTGCCAGCAGTGAATTAGGGAGCGGGGGGGCCACAGATACGCAGTATTTT,CASSELGSGGATDTQYF
TRBV5-1,TRBJ2-5,NA,14,NA,TGCGCCAGCAGCTTGGCCGGCACTGTAGAGACCCAGTACTTC,CASSLAGTVETQYF
TRBV7-6,TRBJ2-2,NA,15,NA,TGTGCCAGCAGCTTAGTAAGACAAAGTACCGGGGAGCTGTTTTTT,CASSLVRQSTGELFF
TRBV6-6,TRBJ1-5,NA,15,few,TGTGCCAGCACGCTAGTAGGCAGGAGCAATCAGCCCCAGCATTTT,CASTLVGRSNQPQHF
TRBV4-2,TRBJ1-6,TRBD1,16,NA,TGTGCCAGCAGCCAAGACCCGGGACAGGGGGCTTCACCCCTCCACTTT,CASSQDPGQGASPLHF
TRBV30,TRBJ2-3,NA,13,NA,TGTGCCTGGGAGGGGAAGGGGACAGATACGCAGTATTTT,CAWEGKGTDTQYF
TRBV4-1,TRBJ2-7,NA,15,NA,TGCGCCAGCAGCCAATTTCTCCGCGGCAGCTACGAGCAGTACTTC,CASSQFLRGSYEQYF
TRBV5-1,TRBJ1-1,NA,14,NA,TGCGCCAGCAGCTTGACAAGGAGGACCACTGAAGCTTTCTTT,CASSLTRRTTEAFF
TRBV18,TRBJ2-1,TRBD1,16,NA,TGTGCCAGCTCACCGCAAGGGACAGGGAAGGGCAATGAGCAGTTCTTC,CASSPQGTGKGNEQFF
TRBV5-6,TRBJ2-7,TRBD1,16,NA,TGTGCCAGCAGCTTGGCCCGGACAGGGGGCTTAGACGAGCAGTACTTC,CASSLARTGGLDEQYF
TRBV10-3,TRBJ2-5,NA,15,NA,TGTGCCATCAGTGAGTCATCGCAGGGTGGAGAGACCCAGTACTTC,CAISESSQGGETQYF
TRBV5-1,TRBJ1-1,NA,18,NA,TGCGCCAGCAGCTTGGAGGTGGAAGGGCGGAGGGGCCGCTCCGAAGCTTTCTTT,CASSLEVEGRRGRSEAFF